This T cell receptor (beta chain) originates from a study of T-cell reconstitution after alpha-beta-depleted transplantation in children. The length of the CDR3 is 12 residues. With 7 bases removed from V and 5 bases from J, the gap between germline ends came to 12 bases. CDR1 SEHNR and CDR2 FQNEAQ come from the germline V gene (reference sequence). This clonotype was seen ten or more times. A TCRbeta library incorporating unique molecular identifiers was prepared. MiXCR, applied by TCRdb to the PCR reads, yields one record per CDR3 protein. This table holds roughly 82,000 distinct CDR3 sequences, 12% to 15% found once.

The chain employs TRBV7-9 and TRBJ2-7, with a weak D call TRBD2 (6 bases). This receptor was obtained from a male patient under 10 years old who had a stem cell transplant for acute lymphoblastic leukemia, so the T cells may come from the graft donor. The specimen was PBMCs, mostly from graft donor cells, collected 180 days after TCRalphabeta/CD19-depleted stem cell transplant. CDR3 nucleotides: TGTGCCAGCAAGGACGCGGGAAACGAGCAGTACTTC. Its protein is CASKDAGNEQYF.